These 23 T cell receptor beta chains originate from one sample sequenced in a study of CD8+CD57+ T cells in acquired aplastic anemia. The template for TCR beta VDJ and CDR3 sequence profiling was genomic DNA. TCRdb itself ran the reads through MiXCR, one entry per CDR3 protein. The sample holds about 200,000 distinct CDR3 sequences, less than 75% seen once. Before being chosen for sequencing, patients had shown CD8+CD57+ cell expansion by flow cytometry. The sample taken for sequencing was sorted CD4+, CD8+, or CD8+CD57+ T cells (not recorded which) from PBMCs. These TCRs come from a human donor with aplastic anemia.

The chain joins TRBV19 to TRBJ1-5, with TRBD1 as a possible D gene (5 bases). V lost 7 bases and J lost 2, with 18 bases in between. Germline lookup yields CDR1 LNHDA and CDR2 SQIVND (reference sequence). The CDR3 is made up of 16 amino acids. CDR3 residues: CASTREGHAGNQPQHF. CDR3 nucleotides: TGTGCCAGTACCCGTGAGGGGCATGCGGGCAATCAGCCCCAGCATTTT. The complete variable domain, with remaining parts taken from reference TRBV19 and TRBJ1-5, reads DGGITQSPKYLFRKEGQNVTLSCEQNLNHDAMYWYRQDPGQGLRLIYYSQIVNDFQKGDIAEGYSVSREKKESFPLTVTSAQKNPTAFYLCASTREGHAGNQPQHFGDGTRLSIL.

A note on this clonotype: It is likely a read error, because the conserved phenylalanine at the end of the CDR3 is missing. The CDR3 here is CASTTRLEGGPSSYNEQFL. In nucleotides, the CDR3 is TGTGCCAGCACCACACGGCTAGAGGGGGGGCCAAGCTCCTACAATGAGCAGTTCCTC. This rearrangement joins TRBV7-9 to TRBJ2-1; tentative D call: TRBD2 (7 bases). Trimming pared 7 bases from V and 0 bases from J, leaving 25 bases between. CDR1 is SEHNR, CDR2 FQNEAQ, per germline (reference sequence). The CDR3 runs 19 residues.

The rearrangement joins TRBV19 to TRBJ1-2; perhaps TRBD1 as D (6 bases). Trimming pared 6 bases from V and 7 bases from J, leaving 15 bases between. The CDR3 loop spans 13 amino acids. Germline values: CDR1 LNHDA, CDR2 SQIVND (reference sequence). The CDR3 DNA follows: TGTGCCAGTAGCGCCCAGGGGACTGGTGGCTACACCTTC. Amino acid sequence: CASSAQGTGGYTF.

The table lists this clonotype with a count of one. The chain recombines TRBV19 with TRBJ2-7, with 9 bases aligning to TRBD1. Per germline, CDR1 LNHDA and CDR2 SQIVND (reference sequence). V lost 7 bases and J lost 6; bases outside the gene matches: 4. The CDR3 runs 12 residues. CDR3 in DNA: TGTGCCAGTAACACAGGGGGCGTCGAGCAGTACTTC. Protein product: CASNTGGVEQYF.

The rearrangement uses TRBV24-1 and TRBJ2-1; 9 nucleotides agree with TRBD2. This CDR3 has 17 residues. Germline-derived CDR1 and CDR2 are KGHDR and SFDVKD. V trimming: 5 bases; J trimming: 5 bases; junction bases outside the gene matches: 12. The CDR3: CATSVLLASGEDNEQFF. CDR3 nucleotide sequence: TGTGCCACCAGTGTCCTTTTGGCTAGCGGGGAGGACAATGAGCAGTTCTTC.

The V and J genes are TRBV7-9 and TRBJ2-1; D gene unclear. Trimming cost V 5 bases and J 0 bases, with 14 bases left between them. This CDR3 has 16 residues. The germline CDR1 and CDR2 sequences are SEHNR and FQNEAQ (reference sequence). DNA of the CDR3: TGTGCCAGCAGCGTTGAAGGTTGGCACTCCTACAATGAGCAGTTCTTC. Protein: CASSVEGWHSYNEQFF. The whole variable domain, remainder taken from reference TRBV7-9 and TRBJ2-1, is DTGVSQNPRHKITKRGQNVTFRCDPISEHNRLYWYRQTLGQGPEFLTYFQNEAQLEKSRLLSDRFSAERPKGSFSTLEIQRTEQGDSAMYLCASSVEGWHSYNEQFFGPGTRLTVL.

This clonotype has just a few counts. This rearrangement joins TRBV20-1 to TRBJ2-7; possibly TRBD1 for D (6 bases). The CDR3 length is 13 residues. V was trimmed by 1 base and J by 3 bases, leaving 10 bases between them. Germline CDR1 DFQATT, CDR2 SNEGSKA (reference sequence). This chain's CDR3 is CSARGQENYEQYF. The CDR3 DNA sequence: TGCAGTGCTAGAGGACAGGAAAACTACGAGCAGTACTTC.

Only one count was recorded for this clonotype. The rearrangement links TRBV18 to TRBJ1-2; no clear D. Germline CDR1 and CDR2: KGHSH and LQKENI. The CDR3 runs to 16 residues. Trimming took off 3 bases at V and 4 bases at J, with 18 bases between the two ends. This chain's CDR3 is CASSPIPMVAFYGYTF. The CDR3 DNA sequence: TGTGCCAGCTCACCGATTCCGATGGTCGCCTTCTATGGCTACACCTTC.

The V gene is TRBV9, the J gene TRBJ1-2; TRBD1 matches at 9 bases. This CDR3 contains 21 residues. V shed 3 bases and J 3 bases; nucleotides not matched to a gene: 24. Germline V gives CDR1 SGDLS, CDR2 YYNGEE. The chain's CDR3 is CASSARPVRDRVATGDYGYTF. The CDR3 nucleotides are TGTGCCAGCAGCGCCCGCCCTGTAAGGGACAGGGTAGCCACCGGGGACTATGGCTACACCTTC.

CDR3 sequence: CASTLGGGFTEAFF. In nucleotides, the CDR3 is TGTGCCAGCACCCTGGGGGGCGGCTTCACTGAAGCTTTCTTT. The chain has TRBV7-2 and TRBJ1-1; perhaps TRBD1 as D (6 bases). The germline V and J ends were trimmed by 7 bases and 4 bases, with 16 bases remaining between them. Germline values: CDR1 SGHTA, CDR2 FQGNSA. This CDR3 spans 14 amino acids. Full variable domain (outside the CDR3, taken from reference TRBV7-2 and TRBJ1-1): GAGVSQSPSNKVTEKGKDVELRCDPISGHTALYWYRQSLGQGLEFLIYFQGNSAPDKSGLPSDRFSAERTGGSVSTLTIQRTQQEDSAVYLCASTLGGGFTEAFFGQGTRLTVV.

The chain joins TRBV24-1 to TRBJ2-2; D possibly corresponds to TRBD2 (5 bases). CDR1 is KGHDR and CDR2 is SFDVKD in the germline V gene. The V and J ends lost 5 bases and 1 base respectively, with 7 bases between them. The CDR3 has 14 amino acids. CDR3 nucleotide sequence: TGTGCCACCAGTGGTCGGGGGAACACCGGGGAGCTGTTTTTT. Its protein product is CATSGRGNTGELFF.

The chain is built from TRBV10-3 and TRBJ2-1, with 9 positions matching TRBD1. CDR3 length: 17 amino acids. The V gene end was trimmed by 0 bases and the J gene end by 10 bases; junction bases not matched to a gene: 13. The germline gives CDR1 ENHRY, CDR2 SYGVKD. The CDR3 protein is CAISESGQGGVYQEQFF. For the CDR3, the DNA is TGTGCCATCAGTGAGTCGGGACAGGGTGGGGTATATCAGGAGCAGTTCTTC.

The chain is built from TRBV19 and TRBJ1-4; TRBD1 matches 8 bases. This CDR3 has 14 residues. V lost 7 bases and J lost 7; bases outside the gene matches: 8. From germline, CDR1 is LNHDA and CDR2 SQIVND (reference sequence). CDR3 nucleotides: TGTGCCAGTACCGAGACAGGGGTGGGTGAAAAACTGTTTTTT. This codes for CASTETGVGEKLFF.

The J gene is TRBJ1-2, the V gene TRBV2, with TRBD1 identical over 7 bases. Trimming cost V 9 bases and J 3 bases; bases outside gene matches: 1. This CDR3 is built from 11 residues. Germline V gene data show CDR1 as SNHLY and CDR2 as FYNNEI. The CDR3 sequence: CASDRDYGYTF. The CDR3 coding sequence is TGTGCCAGTGACAGGGACTATGGCTACACCTTC.

This rearrangement joins TRBV2 to TRBJ2-3; 7 positions agree with TRBD1. The CDR3 length is 12 residues. Germline V CDR1 and CDR2: SNHLY, FYNNEI. Trimming removed 6 bases from V and 10 bases from J; junction bases left unmatched: 7. The CDR3 is CASSPDREPQYF. In DNA, the CDR3 is TGTGCCAGCAGCCCCGACAGGGAACCGCAGTATTTT.

This clonotype was observed at least ten times. J is TRBJ2-2 and V is TRBV24-1, with 9 positions matching TRBD1. CDR1 and CDR2 from the germline V gene are KGHDR and SFDVKD. The CDR3 runs to 16 residues. The V segment lost 4 bases and the J segment 8 bases; nucleotides outside the gene matches: 10. CDR3 bases: TGTGCCACCAGTGAAGCCCGGGACAGGGCCCCTGGGGAGCTGTTTTTT. This translates into CATSEARDRAPGELFF.

Many counts were recorded for this clonotype. This rearrangement joins TRBV7-9 to TRBJ2-7; TRBD1 aligns across 10 bases. CDR3 size: 15 residues. From germline, CDR1 is SEHNR and CDR2 FQNEAQ (reference sequence). Trimming at V came to 5 bases and at J to 5 bases, leaving 9 bases not matched to a gene. The CDR3, as DNA: TGTGCCAGCAGCACCGGGACAGGGGAGATCCACGAGCAGTACTTC. It specifies CASSTGTGEIHEQYF. Combining the CDR3 with reference TRBV7-9 and TRBJ2-7 gives the whole variable domain DTGVSQNPRHKITKRGQNVTFRCDPISEHNRLYWYRQTLGQGPEFLTYFQNEAQLEKSRLLSDRFSAERPKGSFSTLEIQRTEQGDSAMYLCASSTGTGEIHEQYFGPGTRLTVT.

This clonotype was detected a few times. The V and J genes are TRBV20-1 and TRBJ2-7, with D perhaps TRBD2 (5 bases). This CDR3 spans 14 amino acids. Germline V gene data show CDR1 as DFQATT and CDR2 as SNEGSKA (reference sequence). The V gene lost 0 bases and the J gene lost 6 bases, with 15 bases spanning the gap. As DNA, the CDR3 is TGCAGTGCTAGAGACGGCTTCTCGGACTTCGAGCAGTACTTC. Amino acid sequence: CSARDGFSDFEQYF.

The chain employs TRBV25-1 and TRBJ2-7; TRBD2 might be the D (6 bases). CDR3 length equals 13 residues. Trimming shortened V by 7 bases and J by 3 bases, and 13 bases separated the two germline ends. Germline V gene lookup returns CDR1 MGHDK and CDR2 SYGVNS. For the CDR3, the DNA is TGTGCCAGCATGACGGCGGAGGGCTACGAGCAGTACTTC. This gives the protein CASMTAEGYEQYF.

This clonotype was seen once. The V gene is TRBV20-1, the J gene TRBJ1-3; the D gene is possibly TRBD1 (5 bases). The CDR3 consists of 14 residues. V lost 5 bases, J lost 0 bases, and 11 bases lay in between. The germline gives CDR1 DFQATT, CDR2 SNEGSKA (reference sequence). For the CDR3, the DNA is TGCAGTGCTTCACTAGACAGCTCTGGAAACACCATATATTTT. Its translation: CSASLDSSGNTIYF.

The CDR3 protein is CASRPSDSPTKREQFF. The CDR3, as DNA: TGTGCCAGCAGGCCCTCCGATTCCCCTACAAAGCGGGAGCAGTTCTTC. The rearrangement uses TRBV7-9 and TRBJ2-1, with D perhaps TRBD2 (5 bases). V dropped 6 bases and J dropped 10 bases, with 25 bases sitting between them. CDR3 length: 16 residues. Looked up from germline, CDR1 is SEHNR and CDR2 is FQNEAQ (reference sequence). The full variable domain, in which reference TRBV7-9 and TRBJ2-1 provide the parts outside the CDR3, is DTGVSQNPRHKITKRGQNVTFRCDPISEHNRLYWYRQTLGQGPEFLTYFQNEAQLEKSRLLSDRFSAERPKGSFSTLEIQRTEQGDSAMYLCASRPSDSPTKREQFFGPGTRLTVL.

Ten or more counts support this clonotype. The chain joins TRBV30 to TRBJ1-6; D call uncertain. Trimming shortened V by 0 bases and J by 5 bases, and 5 bases separated the two germline ends. The germline gives CDR1 GTSNPN, CDR2 SVGIG (reference sequence). The CDR3 extends over 13 amino acids. CDR3 amino acids: CAWSVVNNSPLHF. The CDR3 DNA follows: TGTGCCTGGAGTGTGGTCAATAATTCACCCCTCCACTTT.

This chain links TRBV2 with TRBJ1-1; D perhaps matches TRBD1 (5 bases). The CDR3 is 17 residues long. The V gene's germline CDR1 is SNHLY and CDR2 FYNNEI. V was cut by 3 bases and J by 2 bases, with 19 bases left in between. CDR3 in DNA: TGTGCCAGCAGTGAGCAACTGGTGGGACGGACCAACACTGAAGCTTTCTTT. It codes for CASSEQLVGRTNTEAFF.